This TCR beta chain was captured by sequencing in a study of OX40 agonist ivuxolimab in advanced cancers. The J segment lost 5 bases and the V segment lost 2 bases, leaving 7 bases of the junction unmatched. CDR1 is MNHNS, CDR2 SASEGT, per germline. This CDR3 spans 16 amino acids. Anyone with autoimmune disease history or systemic immunosuppression was excluded. TCRdb's copy holds only in-frame clones and misses some; the assay was immunoSEQ multiplex PCR. The table shows approximately 72,000 clones, with almost 90% occurring only once. Study results and caveats: With doses of 0.1 to 3.0 mg/kg, CD4+ and CD8+ blood T cells had undergone clonal expansion by week 6. Near-lowest levels of clonal expansion characterized partial responders at 0.1-3.0 mg/kg.

About this clone itself: The antigen is unknown.

This TCR was sampled from an adult with an advanced solid tumor such as melanoma, head and neck, liver or kidney cancer. The material sequenced was CD4+ or CD8+ T cells sorted from blood, taken in a trial of the OX40 agonist ivuxolimab. The chain recombines TRBV6-1 with TRBJ2-7, with TRBD2 identical over 12 bases. CDR3 loop: CASSEWLAGGRDEQYF. CDR3 bases: TGTGCCAGCAGTGAATGGCTAGCGGGGGGGCGGGACGAGCAGTACTTC.